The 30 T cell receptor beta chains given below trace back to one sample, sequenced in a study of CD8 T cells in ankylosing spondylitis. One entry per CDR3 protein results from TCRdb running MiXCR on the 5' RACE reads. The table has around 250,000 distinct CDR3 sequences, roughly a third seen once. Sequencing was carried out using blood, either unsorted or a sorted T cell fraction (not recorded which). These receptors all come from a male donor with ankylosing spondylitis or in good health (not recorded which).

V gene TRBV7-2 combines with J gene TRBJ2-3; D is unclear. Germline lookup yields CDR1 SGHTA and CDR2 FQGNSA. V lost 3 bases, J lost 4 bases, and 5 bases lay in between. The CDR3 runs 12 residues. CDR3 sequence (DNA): TGTGCCAGCAGCTTTCCTGCAGATACGCAGTATTTT. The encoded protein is CASSFPADTQYF.

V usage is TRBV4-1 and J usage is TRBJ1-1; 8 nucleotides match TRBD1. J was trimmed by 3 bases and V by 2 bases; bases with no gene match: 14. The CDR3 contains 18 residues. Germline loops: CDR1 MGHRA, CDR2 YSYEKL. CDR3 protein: CASSQQGALGLGHTEAFF. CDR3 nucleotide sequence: TGCGCCAGCAGCCAACAGGGGGCGCTCGGGCTCGGACACACTGAAGCTTTCTTT.

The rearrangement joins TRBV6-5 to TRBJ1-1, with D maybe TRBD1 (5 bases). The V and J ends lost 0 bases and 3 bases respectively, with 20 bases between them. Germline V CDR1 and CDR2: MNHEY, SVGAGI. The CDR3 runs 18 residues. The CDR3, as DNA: TGTGCCAGCAGTTACTCTTTGGGGGACCTCTTGTTGGACACTGAAGCTTTCTTT. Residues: CASSYSLGDLLLDTEAFF.

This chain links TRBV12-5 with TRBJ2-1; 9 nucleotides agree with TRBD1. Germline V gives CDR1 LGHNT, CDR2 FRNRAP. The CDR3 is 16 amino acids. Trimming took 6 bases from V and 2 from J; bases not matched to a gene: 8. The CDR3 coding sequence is TGTGCTAGTGGCCCCGGGGGGACAGGGACCTACAATGAGCAGTTCTTC. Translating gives CASGPGGTGTYNEQFF.

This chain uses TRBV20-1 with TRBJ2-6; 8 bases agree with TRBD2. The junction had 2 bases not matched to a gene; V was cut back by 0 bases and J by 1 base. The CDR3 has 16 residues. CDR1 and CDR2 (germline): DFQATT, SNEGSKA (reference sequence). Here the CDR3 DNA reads TGCAGTGCTAGAGAGGAGCGGGGGTCTGGGGCCAACGTCCTGACTTTC. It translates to CSAREERGSGANVLTF.

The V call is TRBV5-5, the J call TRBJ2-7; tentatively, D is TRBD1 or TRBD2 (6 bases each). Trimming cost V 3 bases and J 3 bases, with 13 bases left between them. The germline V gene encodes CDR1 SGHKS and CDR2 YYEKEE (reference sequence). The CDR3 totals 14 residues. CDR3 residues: CASSSQGGFYEQYF. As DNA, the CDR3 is TGTGCCAGCAGCTCGCAAGGGGGGTTCTACGAGCAGTACTTC.

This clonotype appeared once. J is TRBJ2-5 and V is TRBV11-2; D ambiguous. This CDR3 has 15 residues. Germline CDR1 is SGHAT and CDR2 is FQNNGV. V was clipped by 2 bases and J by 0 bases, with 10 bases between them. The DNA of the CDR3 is TGTGCCAGCAGCTTAAGGTTGTCAGACCAAGAGACCCAGTACTTC. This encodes CASSLRLSDQETQYF.

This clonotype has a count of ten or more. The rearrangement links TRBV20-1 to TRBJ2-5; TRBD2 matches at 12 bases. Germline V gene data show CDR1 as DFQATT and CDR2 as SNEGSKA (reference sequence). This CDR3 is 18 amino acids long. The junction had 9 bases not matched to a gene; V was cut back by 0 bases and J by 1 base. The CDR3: CSARDDSGLAGIQETQYF. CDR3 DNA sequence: TGCAGTGCTAGAGACGACTCCGGACTAGCGGGGATCCAAGAGACCCAGTACTTC.

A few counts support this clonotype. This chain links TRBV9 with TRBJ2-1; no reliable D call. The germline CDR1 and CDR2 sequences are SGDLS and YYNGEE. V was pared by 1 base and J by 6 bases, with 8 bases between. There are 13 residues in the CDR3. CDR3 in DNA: TGTGCCAGCAGCGTAAGTTATGCCAATGAGCAGTTCTTC. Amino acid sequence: CASSVSYANEQFF.

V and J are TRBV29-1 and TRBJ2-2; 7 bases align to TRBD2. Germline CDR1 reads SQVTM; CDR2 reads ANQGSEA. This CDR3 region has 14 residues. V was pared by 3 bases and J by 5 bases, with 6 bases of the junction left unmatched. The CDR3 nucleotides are TGCAGCGTTGATCGTGGGAGGGAGACCGGGGAGCTGTTTTTT. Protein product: CSVDRGRETGELFF.

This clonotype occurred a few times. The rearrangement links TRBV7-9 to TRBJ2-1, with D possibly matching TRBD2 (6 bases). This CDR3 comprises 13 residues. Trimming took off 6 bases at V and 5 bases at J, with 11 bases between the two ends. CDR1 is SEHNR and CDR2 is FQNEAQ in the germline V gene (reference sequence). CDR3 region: CASSPREDNEQFF. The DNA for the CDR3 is TGTGCCAGCAGTCCGCGGGAAGACAATGAGCAGTTCTTC.

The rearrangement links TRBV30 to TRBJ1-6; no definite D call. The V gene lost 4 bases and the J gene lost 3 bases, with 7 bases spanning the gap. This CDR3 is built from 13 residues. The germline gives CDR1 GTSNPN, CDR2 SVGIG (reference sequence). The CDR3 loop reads CAWMSIYNSPLHF. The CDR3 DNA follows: TGTGCCTGGATGTCGATCTATAATTCACCCCTCCACTTT.

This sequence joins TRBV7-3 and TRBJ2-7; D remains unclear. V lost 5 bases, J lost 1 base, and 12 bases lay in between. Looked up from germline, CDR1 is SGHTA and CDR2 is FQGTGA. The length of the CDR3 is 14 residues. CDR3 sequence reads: CASSVSYGSYEQYF. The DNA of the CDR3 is TGTGCCAGCAGCGTAAGCTATGGGTCCTACGAGCAGTACTTC. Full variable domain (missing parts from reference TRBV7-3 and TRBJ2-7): GAGVSQTPSNKVTEKGKYVELRCDPISGHTALYWYRQSLGQGPEFLIYFQGTGAADDSGLPNDRFFAVRPEGSVSTLKIQRTERGDSAVYLCASSVSYGSYEQYFGPGTRLTVT.

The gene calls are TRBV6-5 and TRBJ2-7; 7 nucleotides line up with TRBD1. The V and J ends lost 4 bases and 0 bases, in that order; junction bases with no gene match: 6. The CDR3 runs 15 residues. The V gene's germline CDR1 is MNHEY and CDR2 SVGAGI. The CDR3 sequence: CASSWGQRSSYEQYF. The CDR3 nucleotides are TGTGCCAGCAGTTGGGGACAGAGAAGCTCCTACGAGCAGTACTTC.

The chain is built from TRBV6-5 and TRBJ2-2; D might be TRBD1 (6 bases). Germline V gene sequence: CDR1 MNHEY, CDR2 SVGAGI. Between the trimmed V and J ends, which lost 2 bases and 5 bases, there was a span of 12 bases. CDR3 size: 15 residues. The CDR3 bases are TGTGCCAGCAGTTACCGGACAGCTGCAACCGGGGAGCTGTTTTTT. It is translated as CASSYRTAATGELFF.

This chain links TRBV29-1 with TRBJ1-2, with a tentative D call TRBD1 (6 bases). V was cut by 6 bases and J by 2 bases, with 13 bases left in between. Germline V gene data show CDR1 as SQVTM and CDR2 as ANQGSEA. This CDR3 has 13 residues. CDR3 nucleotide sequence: TGCAGCGTCATTCCAGACAGGAACTATGGCTACACCTTC. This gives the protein CSVIPDRNYGYTF. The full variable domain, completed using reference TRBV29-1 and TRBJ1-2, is SAVISQKPSRDICQRGTSLTIQCQVDSQVTMMFWYRQQPGQSLTLIATANQGSEATYESGFVIDKFPISRPNLTFSTLTVSNMSPEDSSIYLCSVIPDRNYGYTFGSGTRLTVV.

CDR3 residues: CASSPSGTANSPLHF. Written as DNA, the CDR3 is TGTGCCAGCAGTCCCTCCGGGACGGCTAATTCACCCCTCCACTTT. J is TRBJ1-6 and V is TRBV6-1; tentative D call: TRBD1 (5 bases). V lost 5 bases, J lost 6 bases, and 14 bases lay in between. Germline V lookup: CDR1 MNHNS, CDR2 SASEGT. This CDR3 has 15 amino acids.

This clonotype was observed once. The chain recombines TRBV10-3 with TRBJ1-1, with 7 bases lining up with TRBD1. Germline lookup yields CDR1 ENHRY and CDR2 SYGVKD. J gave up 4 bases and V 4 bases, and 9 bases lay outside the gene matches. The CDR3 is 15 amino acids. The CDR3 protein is CAISGTTGVLTEAFF. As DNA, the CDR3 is TGTGCCATCAGTGGAACAACAGGGGTGCTCACTGAAGCTTTCTTT.

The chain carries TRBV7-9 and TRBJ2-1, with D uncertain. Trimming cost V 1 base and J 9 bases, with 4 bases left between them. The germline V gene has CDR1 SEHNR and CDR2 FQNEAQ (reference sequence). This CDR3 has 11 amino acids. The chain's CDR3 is CASSLVVEQFF. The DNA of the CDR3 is TGTGCCAGCAGCTTAGTCGTTGAGCAGTTCTTC. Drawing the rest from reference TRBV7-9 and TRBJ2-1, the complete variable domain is DTGVSQNPRHKITKRGQNVTFRCDPISEHNRLYWYRQTLGQGPEFLTYFQNEAQLEKSRLLSDRFSAERPKGSFSTLEIQRTEQGDSAMYLCASSLVVEQFFGPGTRLTVL.

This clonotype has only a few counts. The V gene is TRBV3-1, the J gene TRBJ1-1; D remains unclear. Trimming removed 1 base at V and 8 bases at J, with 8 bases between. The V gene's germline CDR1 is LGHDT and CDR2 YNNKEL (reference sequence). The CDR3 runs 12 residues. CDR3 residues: CASSQGPREAFF. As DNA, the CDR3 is TGTGCCAGCAGCCAAGGCCCCAGGGAAGCTTTCTTT.

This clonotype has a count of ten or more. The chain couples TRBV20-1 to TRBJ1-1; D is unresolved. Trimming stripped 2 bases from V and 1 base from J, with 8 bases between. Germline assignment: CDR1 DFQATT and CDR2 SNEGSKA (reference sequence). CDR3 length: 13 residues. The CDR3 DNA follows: TGCAGTGCTAGAAACTCCCAGAACACTGAAGCTTTCTTT. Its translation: CSARNSQNTEAFF.

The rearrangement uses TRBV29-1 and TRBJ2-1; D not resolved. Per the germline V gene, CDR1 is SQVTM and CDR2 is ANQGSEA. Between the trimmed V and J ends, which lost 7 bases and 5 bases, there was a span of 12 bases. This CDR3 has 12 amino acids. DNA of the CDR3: TGCAGCGCCATCATGACACACAATGAGCAGTTCTTC. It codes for CSAIMTHNEQFF.

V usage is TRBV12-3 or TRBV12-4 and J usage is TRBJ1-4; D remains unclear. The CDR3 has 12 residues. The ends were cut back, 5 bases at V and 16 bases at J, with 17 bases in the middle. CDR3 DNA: TGTGCCAGCAGTCCACACTCGACTTGGGGGTTTTTT. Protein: CASSPHSTWGFF.

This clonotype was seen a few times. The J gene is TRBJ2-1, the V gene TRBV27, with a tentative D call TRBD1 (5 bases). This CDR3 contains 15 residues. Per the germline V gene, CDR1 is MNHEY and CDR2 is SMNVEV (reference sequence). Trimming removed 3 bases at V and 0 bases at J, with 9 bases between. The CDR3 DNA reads TGTGCCAGCAGTTTCAGGGTGAGCTCCTACAATGAGCAGTTCTTC. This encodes CASSFRVSSYNEQFF.

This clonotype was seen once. The CDR3 nucleotides read TGTGCCAGCAGCTTGTCCCCAGCGAACTCCTACGAGCAGTACTTC. Amino acid sequence: CASSLSPANSYEQYF. This chain links TRBV5-6 with TRBJ2-7, with no clear D. Germline-derived CDR1 and CDR2 are SGHDT and YYEEEE. The CDR3 has 15 residues. Trimming left V 1 base short and J 0 bases short, with 11 bases between. Full variable domain (outside the CDR3, taken from reference TRBV5-6 and TRBJ2-7): DAGVTQSPTHLIKTRGQQVTLRCSPKSGHDTVSWYQQALGQGPQFIFQYYEEEERQRGNFPDRFSGHQFPNYSSELNVNALLLGDSALYLCASSLSPANSYEQYFGPGTRLTVT.

CDR3 residues: CASSWGQCGYTF. The CDR3 region has the DNA TGTGCCAGCTCCTGGGGACAGTGTGGCTACACCTTC. The genes are TRBV12-3 or TRBV12-4 and TRBJ1-2; 7 positions match TRBD1. Trimming at V came to 8 bases and at J to 7 bases, leaving 7 bases not matched to a gene. The CDR3 totals 12 residues.

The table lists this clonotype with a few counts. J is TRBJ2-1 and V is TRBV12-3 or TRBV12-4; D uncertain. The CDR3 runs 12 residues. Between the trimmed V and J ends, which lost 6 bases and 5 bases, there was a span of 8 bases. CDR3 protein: CASRRPNNEQFF. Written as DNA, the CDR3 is TGTGCCAGCAGGCGCCCCAACAATGAGCAGTTCTTC.

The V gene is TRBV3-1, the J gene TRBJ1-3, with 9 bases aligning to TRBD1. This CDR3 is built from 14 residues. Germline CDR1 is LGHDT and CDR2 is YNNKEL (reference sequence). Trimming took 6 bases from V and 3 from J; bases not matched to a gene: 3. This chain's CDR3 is CASSTGGVGNTIYF. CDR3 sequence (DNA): TGTGCCAGCAGTACAGGGGGCGTTGGAAACACCATATATTTT. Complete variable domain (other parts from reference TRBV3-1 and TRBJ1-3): DTAVSQTPKYLVTQMGNDKSIKCEQNLGHDTMYWYKQDSKKFLKIMFSYNNKELIINETVPNRFSPKSPDKAHLNLHINSLELGDSAVYFCASSTGGVGNTIYFGEGSWLTVV.

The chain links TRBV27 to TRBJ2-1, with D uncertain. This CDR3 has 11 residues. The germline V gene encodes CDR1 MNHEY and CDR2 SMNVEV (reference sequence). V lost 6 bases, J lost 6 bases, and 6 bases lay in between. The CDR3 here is CASRQFNEQFF. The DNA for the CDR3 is TGTGCCAGCAGACAGTTCAATGAGCAGTTCTTC.

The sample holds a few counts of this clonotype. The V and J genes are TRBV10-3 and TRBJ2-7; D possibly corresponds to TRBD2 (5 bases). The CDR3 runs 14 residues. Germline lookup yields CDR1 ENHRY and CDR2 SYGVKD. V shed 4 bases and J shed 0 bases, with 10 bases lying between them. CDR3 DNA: TGTGCCATCAGTGCCGGGATGATCTCCTACGAGCAGTACTTC. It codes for CAISAGMISYEQYF.